Listed below are T cell receptor beta chains from one sample, sequenced in a study of shared clonotypes between healthy human individuals. The table came from immunoSEQ multiplex PCR; TCRdb's copy has only in-frame clones and leaves some out. The profile shows more than 500,000 clones, 95% to 97% of them singletons. Material: naive CD4+ T cells sorted from blood. The receptors shown here come from a woman in her thirties in good health. The CDR3 runs from the conserved cysteine through the conserved F or W. D genes are given only for firm matches. Expanded clones are given a class, and other clones once, few, many or no size at all.

v_call: TRBV29-1; clone_size: -; d_call: -; j_call: TRBJ2-7; cdr3_nt: TGCAGCGTTTCTGAGCGGGCGAGCTCCTACGAGCAGTACTTC; cdr3_aa: CSVSERASSYEQYF
v_call: TRBV29-1; clone_size: -; d_call: -; j_call: TRBJ1-2; cdr3_nt: TGCAGCGTTGAAGAAGGTGGCTACACCTTC; cdr3_aa: CSVEEGGYTF
v_call: TRBV27; clone_size: -; d_call: TRBD2; j_call: TRBJ2-1; cdr3_nt: TGTGCCAGCAGTCGCAGCGGGAGTAATGAGCAGTTCTTC; cdr3_aa: CASSRSGSNEQFF
v_call: TRBV28; clone_size: -; d_call: -; j_call: TRBJ1-1; cdr3_nt: TGTGCCAGCAGTGGACAGTCGAACACTGAAGCTTTCTTT; cdr3_aa: CASSGQSNTEAFF
v_call: TRBV15; clone_size: -; d_call: -; j_call: TRBJ1-2; cdr3_nt: TGTGCCACCGGACAGAAGTTTAACTATGGCTACACCTTC; cdr3_aa: CATGQKFNYGYTF
v_call: TRBV14; clone_size: -; d_call: -; j_call: TRBJ1-1; cdr3_nt: TGTGCCAGCAGCCGGATCGGGGGGGGTATGACTGAAGCTTTCTTT; cdr3_aa: CASSRIGGGMTEAFF
v_call: TRBV7-6; clone_size: -; d_call: TRBD2; j_call: TRBJ2-7; cdr3_nt: TGTGCCAGCAGCTTAGTGGGTCCAGCGGGAGTCGGGGAGCAGTACTTC; cdr3_aa: CASSLVGPAGVGEQYF
v_call: TRBV9; clone_size: -; d_call: -; j_call: TRBJ2-3; cdr3_nt: TGTGCCAGCAGCGTAGCCGTAGATACGCAGTATTTT; cdr3_aa: CASSVAVDTQYF
v_call: TRBV2; clone_size: -; d_call: -; j_call: TRBJ2-1; cdr3_nt: TGTGCCAGCAGAGCAGGGATAAATTACAATGAGCAGTTCTTC; cdr3_aa: CASRAGINYNEQFF
v_call: TRBV13; clone_size: -; d_call: -; j_call: TRBJ1-1; cdr3_nt: TGTGCCAGCAGTTTGACAGCGAACACTGAAGCTTTCTTT; cdr3_aa: CASSLTANTEAFF
v_call: TRBV7-9; clone_size: once; d_call: -; j_call: TRBJ2-2; cdr3_nt: TGTGCCAGCAGCCCTCGGGCGGGACCCAACACCGGGGAGCTGTTTTTT; cdr3_aa: CASSPRAGPNTGELFF
v_call: TRBV7-9; clone_size: -; d_call: -; j_call: TRBJ1-2; cdr3_nt: TGTGCCAGCAGTCTGGGGCAGGGGCTTGTCGGCTACACCTTC; cdr3_aa: CASSLGQGLVGYTF
v_call: TRBV18; clone_size: -; d_call: TRBD2; j_call: TRBJ2-3; cdr3_nt: TGTGCCAGCTCACCACCGTCTAGCGGGAACACAGATACGCAGTATTTT; cdr3_aa: CASSPPSSGNTDTQYF
v_call: TRBV11-2; clone_size: -; d_call: -; j_call: TRBJ2-7; cdr3_nt: TGTGCCAGCAGCTTAGCTCTCTACGAGCAGTACTTC; cdr3_aa: CASSLALYEQYF
v_call: TRBV2; clone_size: few; d_call: TRBD1; j_call: TRBJ2-7; cdr3_nt: TGTGCCAGCAGGGACACCAGACAGGGTGTCCGGTACGAGCAGTACTTC; cdr3_aa: CASRDTRQGVRYEQYF
v_call: TRBV2; clone_size: once; d_call: -; j_call: TRBJ2-1; cdr3_nt: TGTGCCAGCAAGAGGGTGCTAGAGAGCTCCTACAATGAGCAGTTCTTC; cdr3_aa: CASKRVLESSYNEQFF
v_call: TRBV2; clone_size: -; d_call: TRBD2; j_call: TRBJ2-5; cdr3_nt: TGTGCCAGCAGTAGGACTAGCGGCCAAGAGGCCCAGTACTTC; cdr3_aa: CASSRTSGQEAQYF
v_call: TRBV28; clone_size: -; d_call: TRBD2; j_call: TRBJ2-1; cdr3_nt: TGTGCCAGCAGTTTCGCGGGAGTCAACAATGAGCAGTTCTTC; cdr3_aa: CASSFAGVNNEQFF
v_call: TRBV19; clone_size: once; d_call: TRBD1; j_call: TRBJ1-1; cdr3_nt: TGTGCCAGTAGTAACAGGGGGACGAACACTGAAGCTTTCTTT; cdr3_aa: CASSNRGTNTEAFF
v_call: TRBV28; clone_size: -; d_call: -; j_call: TRBJ2-7; cdr3_nt: TGTGCCAGCAGCGACACAGGGACTACCGACGGCGAGCAGTACTTC; cdr3_aa: CASSDTGTTDGEQYF
v_call: TRBV6-5; clone_size: -; d_call: TRBD2; j_call: TRBJ2-1; cdr3_nt: TGTGCCAGCAGTTACTCGAGACCCGGGAGGGACAATGAGCAGTTCTTC; cdr3_aa: CASSYSRPGRDNEQFF
v_call: TRBV18; clone_size: -; d_call: -; j_call: TRBJ2-7; cdr3_nt: TGTGCCAGCTCACCATTGGACACCTCCTCCTACGAGCAGTACTTC; cdr3_aa: CASSPLDTSSYEQYF
v_call: TRBV6-5; clone_size: -; d_call: -; j_call: TRBJ1-1; cdr3_nt: TGTGCCAGCAGTTACTACGGGAACACTGAAGCTTTCTTT; cdr3_aa: CASSYYGNTEAFF
v_call: TRBV7-2; clone_size: -; d_call: TRBD2; j_call: TRBJ2-5; cdr3_nt: TGTGCCAGCAGTAGCGGGAGCTCTGAGACCCAGTACTTC; cdr3_aa: CASSSGSSETQYF
v_call: TRBV6-4; clone_size: -; d_call: TRBD1; j_call: TRBJ1-2; cdr3_nt: TGTGCCAGCAGCCCGGGACAGTCCTATGGCTACACCTTC; cdr3_aa: CASSPGQSYGYTF
v_call: TRBV5-5; clone_size: -; d_call: -; j_call: TRBJ2-7; cdr3_nt: TGTGCCAGCAGCTTATTTTTTGGGACGGCGAACGAGCAGTACTTC; cdr3_aa: CASSLFFGTANEQYF
v_call: TRBV19; clone_size: -; d_call: -; j_call: TRBJ2-2; cdr3_nt: TGTGCCAGTAGTGTCCGGACACCTAACACCGGGGAGCTGTTTTTT; cdr3_aa: CASSVRTPNTGELFF
v_call: TRBV6-5; clone_size: -; d_call: -; j_call: TRBJ2-7; cdr3_nt: TGTGCCAGCAGTACAGGCAGGGGCTACGAGCAGTACTTC; cdr3_aa: CASSTGRGYEQYF
v_call: TRBV15; clone_size: -; d_call: TRBD2; j_call: TRBJ2-7; cdr3_nt: TGTGCCACCAGCCGGACTAGCGGGAGAACCTACGAGCAGTACTTC; cdr3_aa: CATSRTSGRTYEQYF
v_call: TRBV19; clone_size: -; d_call: -; j_call: TRBJ1-3; cdr3_nt: TGTGCCACTCACCGGGGAAACACCATATATTTT; cdr3_aa: CATHRGNTIYF
v_call: TRBV6-5; clone_size: -; d_call: TRBD1; j_call: TRBJ2-3; cdr3_nt: TGTGCCAGCAGTTGGACAGGGGGAGGAGATACGCAGTATTTT; cdr3_aa: CASSWTGGGDTQYF
v_call: TRBV6-1; clone_size: once; d_call: TRBD1; j_call: TRBJ2-7; cdr3_nt: TGTGCCAGCACACGAGACAGGGTAGGCGAGCAGTACTTC; cdr3_aa: CASTRDRVGEQYF
v_call: TRBV6-5; clone_size: -; d_call: -; j_call: TRBJ2-1; cdr3_nt: TGTGCCAGCAGTTATCAGCCCAAGAGTGTAAGTGAGCAGTTCTTC; cdr3_aa: CASSYQPKSVSEQFF
v_call: TRBV4-1; clone_size: -; d_call: TRBD1; j_call: TRBJ1-4; cdr3_nt: TGCGCCAGCAGCTATACCGGGACAGGGGAAAAACTGTTTTTT; cdr3_aa: CASSYTGTGEKLFF
v_call: TRBV2; clone_size: -; d_call: -; j_call: TRBJ1-1; cdr3_nt: TGTGCCAGCAGTTTGCAGGGGAGGGCTGAAGCTTTCTTT; cdr3_aa: CASSLQGRAEAFF
v_call: TRBV28; clone_size: -; d_call: TRBD2; j_call: TRBJ2-4; cdr3_nt: TGTGCCAGCAGTTTATCCCAGGGACCGGGAGGCATTCAGTACTTC; cdr3_aa: CASSLSQGPGGIQYF
v_call: TRBV5-1; clone_size: -; d_call: -; j_call: TRBJ2-1; cdr3_nt: TGCGCCAGCAGCCCGGAGGGCGACAGGAGAGTCTACAATGAGCAGTTCTTC; cdr3_aa: CASSPEGDRRVYNEQFF
v_call: TRBV18; clone_size: -; d_call: -; j_call: TRBJ1-2; cdr3_nt: TGTGCCAGCTCACCAGACTTTTCCCGGGGCTACACCTTC; cdr3_aa: CASSPDFSRGYTF
v_call: TRBV28; clone_size: -; d_call: -; j_call: TRBJ2-7; cdr3_nt: TGTGCCAGCAGTTCCCCCAGGGGGCGGGAGACCTCCTACGAGCAGTACTTC; cdr3_aa: CASSSPRGRETSYEQYF
v_call: TRBV2; clone_size: -; d_call: -; j_call: TRBJ2-1; cdr3_nt: TGTGCCAGCAGGTCGGACGGCTACAATGAGCAGTTCTTC; cdr3_aa: CASRSDGYNEQFF
v_call: TRBV7-2; clone_size: -; d_call: TRBD2; j_call: TRBJ2-1; cdr3_nt: TGTGCCAGCAGCTTAGGTAGCGGGAGCTCCTACAATGAGCAGTTCTTC; cdr3_aa: CASSLGSGSSYNEQFF
v_call: TRBV7-9; clone_size: -; d_call: TRBD1; j_call: TRBJ2-5; cdr3_nt: TGTGCCAGCAGGATAACAGGGGGCCAAGAGACCCAGTACTTC; cdr3_aa: CASRITGGQETQYF
v_call: TRBV19; clone_size: -; d_call: TRBD1; j_call: TRBJ2-7; cdr3_nt: TGTGCCAGTAGGGACAGGACCTACGAGCAGTACTTC; cdr3_aa: CASRDRTYEQYF
v_call: TRBV18; clone_size: -; d_call: TRBD1; j_call: TRBJ2-1; cdr3_nt: TGTGCCAGCTCCCCGGGGTCCGGGACAGGATACAATGAGCAGTTCTTC; cdr3_aa: CASSPGSGTGYNEQFF
v_call: TRBV7-9; clone_size: -; d_call: -; j_call: TRBJ1-3; cdr3_nt: TGTGCCAGCAGCCAGGACAGACGAAACACCATATATTTT; cdr3_aa: CASSQDRRNTIYF
v_call: TRBV27; clone_size: -; d_call: TRBD1; j_call: TRBJ1-1; cdr3_nt: TGTGCCAGCAGTTTCCGGGACAGGGGGAACACTGAAGCTTTCTTT; cdr3_aa: CASSFRDRGNTEAFF
v_call: TRBV6-6; clone_size: once; d_call: -; j_call: TRBJ2-3; cdr3_nt: TGTGCCAGCACTGACCGGGAATTCGACTCAGATACGCAGTATTTT; cdr3_aa: CASTDREFDSDTQYF
v_call: TRBV6-1; clone_size: -; d_call: -; j_call: TRBJ1-4; cdr3_nt: TGTGCCAGCAGTCCTAACGGGCAGTTTAGTGAAAAACTGTTTTTT; cdr3_aa: CASSPNGQFSEKLFF
v_call: TRBV5-5; clone_size: -; d_call: -; j_call: TRBJ1-5; cdr3_nt: TGTGCCAGCAGCTTGGATCCGGCCCGACATCAGCCCCAGCATTTT; cdr3_aa: CASSLDPARHQPQHF
v_call: TRBV5-6; clone_size: -; d_call: -; j_call: TRBJ2-7; cdr3_nt: TGTGCCAGCAGCTTGTTGGACGGCGAATACTACGAGCAGTACTTC; cdr3_aa: CASSLLDGEYYEQYF